Below, 7 T cell receptor beta chains from the same sample are listed, as sequenced in a study of T-cell reconstitution after alpha-beta-depleted transplantation in children. The library targeted TCRbeta and was prepared with unique molecular identifiers. TCRdb reprocessed the PCR reads with MiXCR, giving one entry per CDR3 protein. The sample has around 960,000 distinct CDR3 sequences, around 30% seen once. Sequences were derived from PBMCs, mostly from graft donor cells, sampled 360 days after TCRalphabeta/CD19-depleted stem cell transplant. Receptors originate from a boy younger than two who had a stem cell transplant for SCID, so the T cells may come from the graft donor.

This clonotype turned up a few times. The chain joins TRBV29-1 to TRBJ1-1; possibly TRBD1 for D (5 bases). In germline, CDR1 is SQVTM, CDR2 ANQGSEA. V was pared by 7 bases and J by 4 bases, with 16 bases between. The CDR3 spans 13 residues. This CDR3 is CSADAGFGTEAFF. The DNA of the CDR3 is TGCAGCGCCGATGCAGGGTTTGGCACTGAAGCTTTCTTT.

The chain joins TRBV28 to TRBJ2-7; perhaps TRBD1 as D (6 bases). The CDR3 covers 15 residues. V was trimmed by 4 bases and J by 4 bases, leaving 17 bases between them. The germline gives CDR1 MDHEN, CDR2 SYDVKM. As DNA, the CDR3 is TGTGCCAGCAGTTCCCATTCCACAGGGCTTTACGAGCAGTACTTC. Protein sequence: CASSSHSTGLYEQYF.

DNA for the CDR3: TGTGCCATCCAGGGACAGGAGTCTTTCACAGATACGCAGTATTTT. As protein: CAIQGQESFTDTQYF. The rearrangement uses TRBV10-3 and TRBJ2-3; TRBD1 aligns across 8 bases. This CDR3 is 15 amino acids long. The J segment lost 2 bases and the V segment lost 8 bases, leaving 9 bases of the junction unmatched. Germline-derived CDR1 and CDR2 are ENHRY and SYGVKD.

This sequence joins TRBV24-1 and TRBJ2-3; TRBD2 matches at 10 bases. V trimming: 5 bases; J trimming: 0 bases; junction bases outside the gene matches: 7. The germline gives CDR1 KGHDR, CDR2 SFDVKD. This CDR3 region has 17 residues. CDR3 region: CATSGLAGDISTDTQYF. In DNA, the CDR3 is TGTGCCACCAGTGGTCTAGCGGGGGATATCAGCACAGATACGCAGTATTTT.

The J gene is TRBJ2-2, the V gene TRBV20-1; D unclear. The CDR3 is made up of 13 amino acids. Germline CDR1 is DFQATT and CDR2 is SNEGSKA (reference sequence). V was pared by 3 bases and J by 1 base, with 6 bases between. The CDR3 coding sequence is TGCAGTGCTAGTAGAGGGAACACCGGGGAGCTGTTTTTT. Protein: CSASRGNTGELFF.

The chain employs TRBV20-1 and TRBJ2-5; TRBD1 agrees at 7 bases. After removal of 0 bases from V and 5 bases from J, the junction contained 12 bases not matched to a gene. CDR3 length equals 16 residues. Germline assignment: CDR1 DFQATT and CDR2 SNEGSKA (reference sequence). The CDR3 reads CSARDWGRGFFETQYF. The CDR3 region has the DNA TGCAGTGCTAGAGATTGGGGCAGGGGGTTTTTCGAGACCCAGTACTTC.

This clonotype has more than one count but fewer than ten. The gene calls are TRBV18 and TRBJ2-1; 7 bases are a match to TRBD1. V lost 8 bases and J lost 4; bases outside the gene matches: 11. CDR1 and CDR2 from the germline V gene are KGHSH and LQKENI. The CDR3 is 15 residues long. CDR3 sequence: CASKQGSKEYNEQFF. CDR3 DNA: TGTGCCAGCAAACAGGGGAGTAAAGAATACAATGAGCAGTTCTTC.